This T cell receptor (beta chain) was captured by sequencing in a study of blood T cell repertoires in COVID-19. Turning to the study itself: COVID-19 samples, acute and convalescent, were from the United States, Italy and Spain. Sample material is recorded as cDNA or gDNA derived from T cells, B-cell-depleted T cells, or PBMCs.

Germline V lookup: CDR1 SGDLS, CDR2 YYNGEE. V lost 5 bases and J lost 4, with 17 bases in between. The CDR3 has 15 amino acids. As handled by the study authors: Reference gene primer amplification in the assay estimated nucleated cell counts. Measured with immunoSEQ multiplex PCR; TCRdb has only the in-frame clones, and not every one. V, J and clone size are taken as reported in that table, and D and trimming were inferred from the DNA itself. The table lists just over 70,000 clones, 90% to 95% of them singletons. The TCR sequence derives from a human donor in a cohort sampled during active COVID-19. This sequence joins TRBV9 and TRBJ2-3; D is possibly TRBD1 (5 bases). The specimen was peripheral blood. CDR3 sequence reads: CASRGQGGSPDTQYF. DNA of the CDR3: TGTGCCAGCAGAGGGCAGGGTGGGTCTCCAGATACGCAGTATTTT.